What follows describes a single T cell receptor beta chain. Its antigen is not identified. Each sample had roughly 10^5 TCR templates assayed. Generated by immunoSEQ multiplex PCR, the TCRdb table keeps only in-frame clones and is missing some. The sample includes 100,000 or so clones, 92% of them seen just once. This sample stems from a study of siplizumab effects on memory and regulatory T cells. Study-wide results and limits: Treg origin accounted for an average of roughly 69% of mappable alloreactive CD4+ clones with siplizumab and approximately 25% in controls. Sequences below about 10^-5 frequency were poorly captured, limiting mapping of alloreactive clones.

V dropped 3 bases and J dropped 4; count of bases not matched to a gene: 1. The germline gives CDR1 SQVTM, CDR2 ANQGSEA. This CDR3 comprises 12 residues. This chain links TRBV29-1 with TRBJ2-7; 9 bases map to TRBD1. What was sequenced was Tregs sorted from blood. The sequence derives from a human donor in good health. The CDR3 loop is CSVEGTGYEQYF. The DNA of the CDR3 is TGCAGCGTTGAGGGGACAGGGTACGAGCAGTACTTC.